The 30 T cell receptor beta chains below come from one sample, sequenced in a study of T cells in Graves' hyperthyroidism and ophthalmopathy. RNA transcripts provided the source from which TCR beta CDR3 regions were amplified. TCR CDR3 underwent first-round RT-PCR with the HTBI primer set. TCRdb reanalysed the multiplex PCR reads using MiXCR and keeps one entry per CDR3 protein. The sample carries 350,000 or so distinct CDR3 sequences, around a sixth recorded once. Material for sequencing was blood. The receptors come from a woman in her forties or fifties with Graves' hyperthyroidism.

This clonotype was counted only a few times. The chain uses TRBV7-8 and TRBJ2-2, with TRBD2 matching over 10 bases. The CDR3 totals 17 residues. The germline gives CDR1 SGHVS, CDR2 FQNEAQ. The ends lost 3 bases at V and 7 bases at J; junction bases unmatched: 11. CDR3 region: CASSLGLAGDFDGELFF. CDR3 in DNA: TGTGCCAGCAGCTTGGGGCTAGCGGGAGATTTCGACGGGGAGCTGTTTTTT.

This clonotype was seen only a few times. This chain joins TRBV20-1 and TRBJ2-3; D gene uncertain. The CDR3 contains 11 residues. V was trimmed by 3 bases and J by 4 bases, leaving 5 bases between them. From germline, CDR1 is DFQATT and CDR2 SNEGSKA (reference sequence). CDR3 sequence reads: CSASGADTQYF. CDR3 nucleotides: TGCAGTGCTAGTGGCGCAGATACGCAGTATTTT.

CDR3 nucleotide sequence: TGTGCCAGCAGTGCGAGGACTAGCGGTAGCACAGATACGCAGTATTTT. Translating gives CASSARTSGSTDTQYF. The V call is TRBV2, the J call TRBJ2-3, with 10 bases identical to TRBD2. The CDR3 consists of 16 residues. Germline V lookup: CDR1 SNHLY, CDR2 FYNNEI. With 4 bases clipped from V and 0 bases from J, the junction kept 4 bases outside the gene matches.

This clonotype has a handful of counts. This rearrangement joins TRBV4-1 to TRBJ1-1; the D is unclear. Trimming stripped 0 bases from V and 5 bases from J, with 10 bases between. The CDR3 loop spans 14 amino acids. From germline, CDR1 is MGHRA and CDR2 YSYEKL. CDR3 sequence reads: CASSQEELGTEAFF. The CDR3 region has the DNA TGCGCCAGCAGCCAAGAGGAACTTGGTACTGAAGCTTTCTTT.

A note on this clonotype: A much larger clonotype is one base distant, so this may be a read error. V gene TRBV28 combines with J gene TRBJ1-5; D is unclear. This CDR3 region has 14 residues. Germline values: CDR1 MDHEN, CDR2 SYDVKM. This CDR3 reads CASSLPGNNRPQHF. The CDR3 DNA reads TGTGCCAGCAGTTTACCGGGAAACAATCGGCCCCAGCATTTT. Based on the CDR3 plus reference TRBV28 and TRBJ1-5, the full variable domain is DVKVTQSSRYLVKRTGEKVFLECVQDMDHENMFWYRQDPGLGLRLIYFSYDVKMKEKGDIPEGYSVSREKKERFSLILESASTNQTSMYLCASSLPGNNRPQHFGDGTRLSIL.

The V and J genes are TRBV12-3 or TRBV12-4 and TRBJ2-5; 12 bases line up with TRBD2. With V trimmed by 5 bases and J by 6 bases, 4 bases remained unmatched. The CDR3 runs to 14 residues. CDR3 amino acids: CASSTTSGSKTQYF. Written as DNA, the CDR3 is TGTGCCAGCAGTACGACTAGCGGGAGTAAGACCCAGTACTTC.

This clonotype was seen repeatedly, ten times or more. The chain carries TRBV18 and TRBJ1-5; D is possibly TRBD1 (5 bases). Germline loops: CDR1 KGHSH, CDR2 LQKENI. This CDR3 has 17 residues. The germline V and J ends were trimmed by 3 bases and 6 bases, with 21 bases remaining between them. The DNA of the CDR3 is TGTGCCAGCTCACCCAAAAATTGGCGACAAGGGACTCAGCCCCAGCATTTT. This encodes CASSPKNWRQGTQPQHF.

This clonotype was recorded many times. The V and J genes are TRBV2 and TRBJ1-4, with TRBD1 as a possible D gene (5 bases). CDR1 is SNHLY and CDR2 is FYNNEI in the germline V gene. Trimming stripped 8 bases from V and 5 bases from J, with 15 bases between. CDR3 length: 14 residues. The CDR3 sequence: CASDTGTGNEKLFF. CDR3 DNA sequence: TGTGCCAGCGATACCGGGACTGGGAATGAAAAACTGTTTTTT.

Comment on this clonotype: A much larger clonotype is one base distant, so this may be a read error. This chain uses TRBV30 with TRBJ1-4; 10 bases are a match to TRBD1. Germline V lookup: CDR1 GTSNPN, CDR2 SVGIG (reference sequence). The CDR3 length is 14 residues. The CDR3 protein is CVWGPGTGAEKLFF. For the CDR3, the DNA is TGTGTCTGGGGGCCCGGGACAGGGGCGGAAAAACTGTTTTTT. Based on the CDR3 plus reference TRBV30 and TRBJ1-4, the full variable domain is SQTIHQWPATLVQPVGSPLSLECTVEGTSNPNLYWYRQAAGRGLQLLFYSVGIGQISSEVPQNLSASRPQDRQFILSSKKLLLSDSGFYLCVWGPGTGAEKLFFGSGTQLSVL.

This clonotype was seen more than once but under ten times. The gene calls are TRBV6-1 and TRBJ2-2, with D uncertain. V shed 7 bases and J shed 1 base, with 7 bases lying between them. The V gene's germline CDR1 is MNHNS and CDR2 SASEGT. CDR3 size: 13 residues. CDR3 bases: TGTGCCAGCAAAGACCAGAACACCGGGGAGCTGTTTTTT. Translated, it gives CASKDQNTGELFF.

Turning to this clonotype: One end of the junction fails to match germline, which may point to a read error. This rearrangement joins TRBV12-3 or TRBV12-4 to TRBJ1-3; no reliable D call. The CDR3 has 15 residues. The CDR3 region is CASSPSRASGNTTYF. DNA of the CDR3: TGTGCCAGCAGCCCGAGTAGGGCCTCTGGAAACACCACATATTTT.

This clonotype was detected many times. CDR3 sequence (DNA): TGTGCCAGCAGATCTTCGCCGGAGGCCCAGTACTTC. Amino acids: CASRSSPEAQYF. This rearrangement joins TRBV3-1 to TRBJ2-5; perhaps TRBD2 as D (5 bases). V was clipped by 6 bases and J by 9 bases, with 14 bases between them. The germline gives CDR1 LGHDT, CDR2 YNNKEL (reference sequence). The CDR3 runs to 12 residues.

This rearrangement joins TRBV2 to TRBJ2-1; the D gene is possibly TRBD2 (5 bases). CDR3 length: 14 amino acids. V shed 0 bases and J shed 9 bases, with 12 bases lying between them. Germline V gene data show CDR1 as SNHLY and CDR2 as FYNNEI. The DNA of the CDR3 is TGTGCCAGCAGTGAAGCCCGGGGAGTGGGTGAGCAGTTCTTC. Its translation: CASSEARGVGEQFF.

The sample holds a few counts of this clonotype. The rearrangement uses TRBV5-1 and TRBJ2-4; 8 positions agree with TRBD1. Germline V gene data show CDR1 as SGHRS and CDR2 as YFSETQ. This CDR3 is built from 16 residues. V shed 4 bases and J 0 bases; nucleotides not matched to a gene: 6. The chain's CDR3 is CASSPGQGLAKNIQYF. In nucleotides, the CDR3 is TGCGCCAGCAGCCCAGGACAGGGCCTAGCCAAAAACATTCAGTACTTC.

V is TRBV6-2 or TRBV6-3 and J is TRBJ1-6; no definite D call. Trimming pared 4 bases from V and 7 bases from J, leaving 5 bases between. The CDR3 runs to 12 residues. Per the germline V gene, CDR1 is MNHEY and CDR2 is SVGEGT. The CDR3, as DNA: TGTGCCAGCAGTTTCACGAATTCACCCCTCCACTTT. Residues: CASSFTNSPLHF.

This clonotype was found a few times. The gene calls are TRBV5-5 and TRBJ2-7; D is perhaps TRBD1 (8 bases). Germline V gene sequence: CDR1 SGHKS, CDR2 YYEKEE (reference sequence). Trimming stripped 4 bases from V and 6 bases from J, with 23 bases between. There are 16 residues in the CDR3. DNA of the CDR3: TGTGCCAGCAGCGCATGGCCGCCGGACAGGGAGGGCGAGCAGTACGTC. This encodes CASSAWPPDREGEQYV.

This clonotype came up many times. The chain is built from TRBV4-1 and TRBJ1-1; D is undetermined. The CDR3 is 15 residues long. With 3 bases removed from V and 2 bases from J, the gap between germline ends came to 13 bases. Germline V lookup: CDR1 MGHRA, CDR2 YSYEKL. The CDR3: CASSQRPRVNTEAFF. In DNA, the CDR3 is TGCGCCAGCAGCCAGCGCCCTAGGGTCAACACTGAAGCTTTCTTT.

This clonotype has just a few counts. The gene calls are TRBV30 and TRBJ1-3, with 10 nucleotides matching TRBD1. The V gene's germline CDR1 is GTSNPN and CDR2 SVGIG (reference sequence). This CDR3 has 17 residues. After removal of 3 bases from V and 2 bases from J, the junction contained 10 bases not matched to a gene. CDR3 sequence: CAWRRIAGQGTGNTIYF. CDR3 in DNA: TGTGCCTGGAGGAGAATTGCGGGACAGGGGACTGGAAACACCATATATTTT.

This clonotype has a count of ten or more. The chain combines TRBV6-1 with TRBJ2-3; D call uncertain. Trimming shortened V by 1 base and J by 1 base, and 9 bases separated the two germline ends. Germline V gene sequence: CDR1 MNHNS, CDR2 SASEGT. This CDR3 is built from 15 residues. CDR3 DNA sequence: TGTGCCAGCAGTGAAGTGGCCCAAGGCACAGATACGCAGTATTTT. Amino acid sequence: CASSEVAQGTDTQYF.

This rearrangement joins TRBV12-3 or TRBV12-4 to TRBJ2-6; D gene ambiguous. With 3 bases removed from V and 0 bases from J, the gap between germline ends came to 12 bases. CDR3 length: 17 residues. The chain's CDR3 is CASSLRPEHSGANVLTF. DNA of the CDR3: TGTGCCAGCAGTTTGAGGCCCGAACACTCTGGGGCCAACGTCCTGACTTTC.

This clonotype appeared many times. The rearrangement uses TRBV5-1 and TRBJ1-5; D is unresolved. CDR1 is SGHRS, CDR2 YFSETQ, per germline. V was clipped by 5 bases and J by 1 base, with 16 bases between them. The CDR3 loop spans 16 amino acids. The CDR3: CASRPDPGSSNQPQHF. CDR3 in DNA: TGCGCCAGCAGACCAGACCCGGGCTCCAGCAATCAGCCCCAGCATTTT.

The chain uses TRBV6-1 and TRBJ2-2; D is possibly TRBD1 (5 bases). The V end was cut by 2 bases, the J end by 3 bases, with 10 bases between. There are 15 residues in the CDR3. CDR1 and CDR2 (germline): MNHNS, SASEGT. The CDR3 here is CASSEFSGYTGELFF. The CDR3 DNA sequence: TGTGCCAGCAGTGAATTTTCAGGGTACACCGGGGAGCTGTTTTTT.

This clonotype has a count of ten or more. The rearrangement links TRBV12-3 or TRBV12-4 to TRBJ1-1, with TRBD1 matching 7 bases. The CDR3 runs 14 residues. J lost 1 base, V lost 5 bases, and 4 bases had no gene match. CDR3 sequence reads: CASSRTGKNTEAFF. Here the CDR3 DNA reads TGTGCCAGCAGTCGGACAGGCAAGAACACTGAAGCTTTCTTT.

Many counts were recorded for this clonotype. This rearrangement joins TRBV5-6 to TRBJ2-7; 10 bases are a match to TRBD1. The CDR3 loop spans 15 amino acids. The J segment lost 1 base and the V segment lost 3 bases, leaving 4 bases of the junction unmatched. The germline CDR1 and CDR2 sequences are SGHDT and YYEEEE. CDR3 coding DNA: TGTGCCAGCAGCTCCGACAGGGGGCGATCCTACGAGCAGTACGTC. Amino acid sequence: CASSSDRGRSYEQYV.

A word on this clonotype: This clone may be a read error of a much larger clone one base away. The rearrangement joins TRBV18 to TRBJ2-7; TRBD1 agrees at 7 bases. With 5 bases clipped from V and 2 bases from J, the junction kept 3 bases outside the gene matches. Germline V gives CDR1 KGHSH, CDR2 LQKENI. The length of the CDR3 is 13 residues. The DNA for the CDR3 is TGTGCCAGCTCAGGGACAGAAGCCTACGAGCAGTACGTC. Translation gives CASSGTEAYEQYV.

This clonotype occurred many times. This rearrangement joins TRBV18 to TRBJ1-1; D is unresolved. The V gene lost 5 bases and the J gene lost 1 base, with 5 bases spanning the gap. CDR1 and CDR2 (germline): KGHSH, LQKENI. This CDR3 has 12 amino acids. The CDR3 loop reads CASSITNTEAFF. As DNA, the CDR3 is TGTGCCAGCTCAATAACGAACACTGAAGCTTTCTTT.

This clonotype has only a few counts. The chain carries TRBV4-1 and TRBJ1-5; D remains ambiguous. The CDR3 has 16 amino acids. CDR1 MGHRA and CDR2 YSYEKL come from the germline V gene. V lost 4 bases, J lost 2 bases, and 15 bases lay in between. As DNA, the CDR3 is TGCGCCAGCAGCCCCCACCCGACGGCCGGCAATCAGCCCCAGCATTTT. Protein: CASSPHPTAGNQPQHF.

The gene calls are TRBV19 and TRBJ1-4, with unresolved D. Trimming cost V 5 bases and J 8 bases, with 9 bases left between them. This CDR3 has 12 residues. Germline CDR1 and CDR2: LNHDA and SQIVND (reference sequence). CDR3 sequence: CASSPAREKLFF. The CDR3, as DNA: TGTGCCAGTAGTCCCGCCCGGGAAAAACTGTTTTTT. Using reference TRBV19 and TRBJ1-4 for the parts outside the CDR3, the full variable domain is DGGITQSPKYLFRKEGQNVTLSCEQNLNHDAMYWYRQDPGQGLRLIYYSQIVNDFQKGDIAEGYSVSREKKESFPLTVTSAQKNPTAFYLCASSPAREKLFFGSGTQLSVL.

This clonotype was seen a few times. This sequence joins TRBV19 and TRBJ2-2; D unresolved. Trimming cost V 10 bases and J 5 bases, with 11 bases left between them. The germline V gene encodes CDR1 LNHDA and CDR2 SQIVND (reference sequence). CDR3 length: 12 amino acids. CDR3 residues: CATRKETGELFF. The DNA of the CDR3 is TGTGCCACTAGAAAGGAAACCGGGGAGCTGTTTTTT.

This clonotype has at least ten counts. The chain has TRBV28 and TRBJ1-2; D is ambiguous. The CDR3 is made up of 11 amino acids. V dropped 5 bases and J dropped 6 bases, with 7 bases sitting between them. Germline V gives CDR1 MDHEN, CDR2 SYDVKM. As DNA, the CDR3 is TGTGCCAGCAGTGGGGTGGATGGCTACACCTTC. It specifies CASSGVDGYTF.